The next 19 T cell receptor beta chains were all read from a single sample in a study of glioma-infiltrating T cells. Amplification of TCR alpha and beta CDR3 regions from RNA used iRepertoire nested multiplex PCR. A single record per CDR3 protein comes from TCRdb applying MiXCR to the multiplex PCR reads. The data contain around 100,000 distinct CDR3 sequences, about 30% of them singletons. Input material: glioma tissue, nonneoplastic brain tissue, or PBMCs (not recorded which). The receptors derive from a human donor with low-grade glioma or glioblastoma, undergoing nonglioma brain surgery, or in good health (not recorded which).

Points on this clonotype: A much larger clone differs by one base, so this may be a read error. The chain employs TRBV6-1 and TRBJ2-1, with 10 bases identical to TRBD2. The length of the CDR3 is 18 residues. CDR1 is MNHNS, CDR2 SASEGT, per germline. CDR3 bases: TGTGCCAGCAGTGCACAACCTGGGGGACTAGCGCCTTACAATGAGCGGTTCTTC. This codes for CASSAQPGGLAPYNERFF.

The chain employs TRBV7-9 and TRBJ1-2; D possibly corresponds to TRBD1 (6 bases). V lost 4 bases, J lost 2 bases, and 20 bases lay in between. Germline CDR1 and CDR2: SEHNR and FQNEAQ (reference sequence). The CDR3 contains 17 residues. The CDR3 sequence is CASSSQYLGGSNYGYTF. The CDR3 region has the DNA TGTGCCAGCAGCTCGCAATATCTAGGGGGGTCCAACTATGGCTACACCTTC.

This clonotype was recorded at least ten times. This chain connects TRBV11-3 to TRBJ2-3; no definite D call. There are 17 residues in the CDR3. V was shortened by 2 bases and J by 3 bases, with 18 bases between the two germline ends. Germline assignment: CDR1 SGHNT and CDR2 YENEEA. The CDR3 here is CASSLSPSAWGTDTQYF. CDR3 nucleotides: TGTGCCAGCAGCTTAAGCCCATCAGCCTGGGGTACAGATACGCAGTATTTT. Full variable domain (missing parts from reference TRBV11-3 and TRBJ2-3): EAGVVQSPRYKIIEKKQPVAFWCNPISGHNTLYWYLQNLGQGPELLIRYENEEAVDDSQLPKDRFSAERLKGVDSTLKIQPAELGDSAVYLCASSLSPSAWGTDTQYFGPGTRLTVL.

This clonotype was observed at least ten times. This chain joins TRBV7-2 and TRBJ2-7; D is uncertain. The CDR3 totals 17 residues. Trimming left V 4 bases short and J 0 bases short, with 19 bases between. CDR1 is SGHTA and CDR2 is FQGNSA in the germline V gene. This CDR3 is CASSSRVGWASSYEQYF. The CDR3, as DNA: TGTGCCAGCAGCTCCCGTGTAGGGTGGGCGAGCTCCTACGAGCAGTACTTC.

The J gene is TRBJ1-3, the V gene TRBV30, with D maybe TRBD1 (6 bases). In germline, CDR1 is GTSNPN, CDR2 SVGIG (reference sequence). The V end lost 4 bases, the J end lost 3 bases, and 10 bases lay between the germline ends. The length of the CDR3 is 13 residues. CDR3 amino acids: CAWTEGDGNTIYF. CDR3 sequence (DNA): TGTGCCTGGACGGAGGGGGATGGAAACACCATATATTTT.

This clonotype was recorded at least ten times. The CDR3 loop reads CASSQAREAPQHF. CDR3 nucleotides: TGTGCCAGCAGCCAAGCCAGGGAAGCCCCCCAGCATTTT. This chain uses TRBV4-2 with TRBJ1-5; possibly TRBD1 for D (5 bases). The CDR3 has 13 residues. CDR1 is LGHNA, CDR2 YNFKEQ, per germline. Between the trimmed V and J ends, which lost 1 base and 10 bases, there was a span of 11 bases.

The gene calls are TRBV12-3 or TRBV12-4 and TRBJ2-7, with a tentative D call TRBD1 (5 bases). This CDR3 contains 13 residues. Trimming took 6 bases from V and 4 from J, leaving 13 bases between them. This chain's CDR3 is CASRATDVYEQYF. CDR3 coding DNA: TGTGCCAGCAGGGCGACAGATGTTTACGAGCAGTACTTC.

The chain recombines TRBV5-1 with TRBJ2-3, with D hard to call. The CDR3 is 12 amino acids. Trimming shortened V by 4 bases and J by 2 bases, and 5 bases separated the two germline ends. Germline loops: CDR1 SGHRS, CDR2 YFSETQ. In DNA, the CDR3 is TGCGCCAGCAGCACCAACACAGATACGCAGTATTTT. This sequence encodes CASSTNTDTQYF.

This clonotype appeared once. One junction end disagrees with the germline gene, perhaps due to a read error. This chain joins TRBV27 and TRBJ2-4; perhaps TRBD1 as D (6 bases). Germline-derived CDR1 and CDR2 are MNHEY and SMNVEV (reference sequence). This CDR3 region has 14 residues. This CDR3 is CASRDTGRKNIQCF. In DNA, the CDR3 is TGTGCCAGCAGGGATACAGGGAGAAAAAACATTCAGTGCTTC.

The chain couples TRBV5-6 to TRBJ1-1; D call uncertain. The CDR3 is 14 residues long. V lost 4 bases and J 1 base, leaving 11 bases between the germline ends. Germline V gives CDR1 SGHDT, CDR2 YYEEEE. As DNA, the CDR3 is TGTGCCAGCAGCCCACTACCGCAGAACACTGAAGCTTTCTTT. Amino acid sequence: CASSPLPQNTEAFF.

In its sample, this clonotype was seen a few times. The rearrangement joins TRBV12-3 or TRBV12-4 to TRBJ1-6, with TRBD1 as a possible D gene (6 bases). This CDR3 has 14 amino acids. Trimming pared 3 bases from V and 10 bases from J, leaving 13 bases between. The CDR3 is CASSFNRAGSPLHF. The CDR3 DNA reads TGTGCCAGCAGTTTCAACAGGGCGGGATCACCCCTCCACTTT.

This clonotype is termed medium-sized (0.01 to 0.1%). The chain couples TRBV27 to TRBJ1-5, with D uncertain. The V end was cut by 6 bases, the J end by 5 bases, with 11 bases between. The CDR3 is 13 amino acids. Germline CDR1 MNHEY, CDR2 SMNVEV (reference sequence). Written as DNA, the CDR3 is TGTGCCAGCAGAGGGCTTACCGATCAGCCCCAGCATTTT. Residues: CASRGLTDQPQHF.

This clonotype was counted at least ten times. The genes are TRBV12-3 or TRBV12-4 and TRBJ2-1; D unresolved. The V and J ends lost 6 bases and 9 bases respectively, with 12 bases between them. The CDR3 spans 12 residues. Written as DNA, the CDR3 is TGTGCCAGCAGCCTCAACGTGTTTGAGCAGTTCTTC. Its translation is CASSLNVFEQFF.

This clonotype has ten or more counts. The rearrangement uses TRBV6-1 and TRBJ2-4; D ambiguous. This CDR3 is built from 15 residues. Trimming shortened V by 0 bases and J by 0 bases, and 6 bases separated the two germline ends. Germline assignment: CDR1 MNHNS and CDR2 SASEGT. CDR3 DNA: TGTGCCAGCAGTGAAGCGACCCTAGCCAAAAACATTCAGTACTTC. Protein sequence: CASSEATLAKNIQYF.

This CDR3 reads CASSRSENTEAFF. CDR3 DNA sequence: TGTGCCAGCAGCCGCTCAGAGAACACTGAAGCTTTCTTT. J is TRBJ1-1 and V is TRBV6-2 or TRBV6-3, with D unclear. Germline assignment: CDR1 MNHEY and CDR2 SVGEGT. V gave up 6 bases and J gave up 1 base, with 9 bases separating them. The length of the CDR3 is 13 residues.

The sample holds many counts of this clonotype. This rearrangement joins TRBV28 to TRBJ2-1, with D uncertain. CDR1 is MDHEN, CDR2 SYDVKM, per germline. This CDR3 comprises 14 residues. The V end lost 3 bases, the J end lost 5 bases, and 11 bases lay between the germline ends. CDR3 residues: CASSLDPTHNEQFF. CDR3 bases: TGTGCCAGCAGTTTGGATCCTACCCACAATGAGCAGTTCTTC. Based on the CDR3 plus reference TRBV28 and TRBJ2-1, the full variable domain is DVKVTQSSRYLVKRTGEKVFLECVQDMDHENMFWYRQDPGLGLRLIYFSYDVKMKEKGDIPEGYSVSREKKERFSLILESASTNQTSMYLCASSLDPTHNEQFFGPGTRLTVL.

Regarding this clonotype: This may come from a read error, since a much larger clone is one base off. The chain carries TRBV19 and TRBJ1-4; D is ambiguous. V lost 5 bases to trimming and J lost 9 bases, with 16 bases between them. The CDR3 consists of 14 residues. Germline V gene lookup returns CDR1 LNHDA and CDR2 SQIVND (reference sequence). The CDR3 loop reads CASSSREPEQKLFF. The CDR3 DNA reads TGTGCCAGTAGTTCCCGGGAACCGGAGCAAAAACTGTTTTTT.

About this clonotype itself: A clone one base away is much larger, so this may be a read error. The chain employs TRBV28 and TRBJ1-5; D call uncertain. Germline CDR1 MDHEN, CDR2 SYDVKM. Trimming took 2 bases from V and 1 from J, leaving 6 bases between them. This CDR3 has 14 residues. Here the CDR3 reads CASSLPPSNQPQHF. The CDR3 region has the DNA TGTGCCAGCAGTTTACCACCGAGCAATCAGCCCCAGCATTTT.

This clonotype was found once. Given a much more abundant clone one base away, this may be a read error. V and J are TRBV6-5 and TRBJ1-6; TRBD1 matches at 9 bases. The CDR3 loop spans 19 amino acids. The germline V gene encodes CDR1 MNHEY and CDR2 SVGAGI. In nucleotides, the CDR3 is TGTGCCAGCAGAGGCTTGGGACAGGGACCGTTCTCCTATAATTCAACCCTCCACTTT. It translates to CASRGLGQGPFSYNSTLHF.